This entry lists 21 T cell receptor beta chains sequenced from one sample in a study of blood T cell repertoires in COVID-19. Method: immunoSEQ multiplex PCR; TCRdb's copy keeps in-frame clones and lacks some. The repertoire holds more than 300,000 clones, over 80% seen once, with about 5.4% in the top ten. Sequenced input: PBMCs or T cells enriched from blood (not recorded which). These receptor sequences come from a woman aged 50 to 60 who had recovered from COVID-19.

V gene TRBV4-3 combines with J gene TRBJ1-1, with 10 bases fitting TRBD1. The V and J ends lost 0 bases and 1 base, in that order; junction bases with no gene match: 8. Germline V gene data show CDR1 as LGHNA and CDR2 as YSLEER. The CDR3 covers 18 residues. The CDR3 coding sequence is TGCGCCAGCAGCCAAGAATCGCCGGGACAGGGGCGGAACACTGAAGCTTTCTTT. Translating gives CASSQESPGQGRNTEAFF.

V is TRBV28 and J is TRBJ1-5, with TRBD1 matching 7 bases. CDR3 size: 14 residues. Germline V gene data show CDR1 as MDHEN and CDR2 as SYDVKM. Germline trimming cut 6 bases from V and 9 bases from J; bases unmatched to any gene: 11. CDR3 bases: TGTGCCAGCAGATTACCGGGACAGAACGCGCCCCAGCATTTT. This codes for CASRLPGQNAPQHF.

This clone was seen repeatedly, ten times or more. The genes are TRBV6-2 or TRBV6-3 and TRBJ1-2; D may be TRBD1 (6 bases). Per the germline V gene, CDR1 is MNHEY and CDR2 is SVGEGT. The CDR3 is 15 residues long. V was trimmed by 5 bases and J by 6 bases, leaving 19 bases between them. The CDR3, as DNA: TGTGCCAGCAGTACGACGGGGGGCAGTTACAATGGCTACACCTTC. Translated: CASSTTGGSYNGYTF.

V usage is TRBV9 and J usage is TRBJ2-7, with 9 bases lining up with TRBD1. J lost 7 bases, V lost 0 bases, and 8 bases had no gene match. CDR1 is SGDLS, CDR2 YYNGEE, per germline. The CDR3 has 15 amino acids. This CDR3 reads CASSVAGTGFGEQYF. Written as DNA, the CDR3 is TGTGCCAGCAGCGTAGCAGGGACAGGGTTTGGGGAGCAGTACTTC.

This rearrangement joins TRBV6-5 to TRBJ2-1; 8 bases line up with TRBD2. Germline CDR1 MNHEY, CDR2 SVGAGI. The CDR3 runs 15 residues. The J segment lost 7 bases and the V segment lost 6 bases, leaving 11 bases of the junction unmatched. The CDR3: CASSASGGRLNEQFF. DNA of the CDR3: TGTGCCAGCAGCGCCTCGGGCGGGAGGTTGAATGAGCAGTTCTTC.

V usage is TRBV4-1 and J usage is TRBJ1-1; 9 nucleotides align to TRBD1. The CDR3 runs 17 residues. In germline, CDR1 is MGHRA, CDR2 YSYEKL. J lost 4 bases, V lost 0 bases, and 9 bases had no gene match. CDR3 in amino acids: CASSQDSGTGMGTEAFF. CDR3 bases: TGCGCCAGCAGCCAAGACTCGGGGACAGGGATGGGCACTGAAGCTTTCTTT.

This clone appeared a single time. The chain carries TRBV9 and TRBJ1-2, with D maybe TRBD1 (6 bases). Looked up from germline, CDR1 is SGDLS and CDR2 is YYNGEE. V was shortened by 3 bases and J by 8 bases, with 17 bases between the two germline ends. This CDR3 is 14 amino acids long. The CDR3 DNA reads TGTGCCAGCAGCGCACGGGACACCTACCGAGGCTACACCTTC. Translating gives CASSARDTYRGYTF.

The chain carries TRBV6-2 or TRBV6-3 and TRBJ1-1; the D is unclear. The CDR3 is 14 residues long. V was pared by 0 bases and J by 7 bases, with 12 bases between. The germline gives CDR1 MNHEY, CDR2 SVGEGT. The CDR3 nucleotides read TGTGCCAGCAGTTACTCAGGCCCCCGGGTTGAAGCTTTCTTT. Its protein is CASSYSGPRVEAFF.

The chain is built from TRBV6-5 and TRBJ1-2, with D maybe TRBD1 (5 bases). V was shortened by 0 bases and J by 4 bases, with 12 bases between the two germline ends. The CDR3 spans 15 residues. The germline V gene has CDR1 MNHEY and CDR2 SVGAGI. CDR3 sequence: CASSYSAGQAYGYTF. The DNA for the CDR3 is TGTGCCAGCAGTTACTCGGCAGGGCAGGCCTATGGCTACACCTTC.

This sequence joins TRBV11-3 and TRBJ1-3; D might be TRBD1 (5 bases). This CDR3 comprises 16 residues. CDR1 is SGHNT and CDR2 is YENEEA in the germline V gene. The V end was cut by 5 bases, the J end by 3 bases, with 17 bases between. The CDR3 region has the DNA TGTGCCAGCAGCCAGTCGCAGGGTTCGGTTGGAAACACCATATATTTT. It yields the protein CASSQSQGSVGNTIYF.

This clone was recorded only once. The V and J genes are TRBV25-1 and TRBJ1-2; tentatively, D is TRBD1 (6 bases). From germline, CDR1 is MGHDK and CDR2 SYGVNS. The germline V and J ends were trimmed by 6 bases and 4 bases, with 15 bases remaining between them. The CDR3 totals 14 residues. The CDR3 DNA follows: TGTGCCAGCAGCGTAGGGGGAAATAGCTATGGCTACACCTTC. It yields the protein CASSVGGNSYGYTF.

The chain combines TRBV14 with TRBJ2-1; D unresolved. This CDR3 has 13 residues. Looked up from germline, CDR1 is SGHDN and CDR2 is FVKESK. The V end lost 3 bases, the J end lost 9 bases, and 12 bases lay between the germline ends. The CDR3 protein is CASSQGPIGEQFF. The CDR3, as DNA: TGTGCCAGCAGCCAGGGCCCGATCGGTGAGCAGTTCTTC.

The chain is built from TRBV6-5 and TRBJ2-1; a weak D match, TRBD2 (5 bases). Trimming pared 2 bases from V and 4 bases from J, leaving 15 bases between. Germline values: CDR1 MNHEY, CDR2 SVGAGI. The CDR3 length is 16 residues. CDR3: CASSYEGPSLYNEQFF. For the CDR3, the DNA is TGTGCCAGCAGTTACGAGGGTCCCAGTCTGTACAATGAGCAGTTCTTC.

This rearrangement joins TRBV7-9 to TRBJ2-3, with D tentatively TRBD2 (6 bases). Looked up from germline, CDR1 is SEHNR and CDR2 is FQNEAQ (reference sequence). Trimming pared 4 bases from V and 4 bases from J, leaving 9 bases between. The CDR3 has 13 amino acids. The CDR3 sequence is CASSWDFSDTQYF. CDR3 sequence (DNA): TGTGCCAGCAGCTGGGACTTTTCAGATACGCAGTATTTT.

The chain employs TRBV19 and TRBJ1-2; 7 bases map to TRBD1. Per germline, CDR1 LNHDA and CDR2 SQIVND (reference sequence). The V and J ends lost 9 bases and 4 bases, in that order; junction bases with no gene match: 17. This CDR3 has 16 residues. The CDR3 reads CASRGAGQAEGYGYTF. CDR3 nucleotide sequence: TGTGCCAGCCGAGGGGCCGGACAGGCGGAGGGCTATGGCTACACCTTC.

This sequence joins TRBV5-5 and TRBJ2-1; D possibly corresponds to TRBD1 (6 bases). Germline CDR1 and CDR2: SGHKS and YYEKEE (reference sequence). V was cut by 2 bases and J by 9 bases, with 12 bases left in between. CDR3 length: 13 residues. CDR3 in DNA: TGTGCCAGCAGCTTCCGACAGGCTCGTGAGCAGTTCTTC. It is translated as CASSFRQAREQFF.

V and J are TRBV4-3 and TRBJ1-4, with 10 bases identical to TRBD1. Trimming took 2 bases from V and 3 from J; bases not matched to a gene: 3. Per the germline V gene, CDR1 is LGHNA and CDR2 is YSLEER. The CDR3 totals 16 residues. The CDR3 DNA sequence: TGCGCCAGCAGCCAACAAGGGACAGGGGCTAATGAAAAACTGTTTTTT. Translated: CASSQQGTGANEKLFF.

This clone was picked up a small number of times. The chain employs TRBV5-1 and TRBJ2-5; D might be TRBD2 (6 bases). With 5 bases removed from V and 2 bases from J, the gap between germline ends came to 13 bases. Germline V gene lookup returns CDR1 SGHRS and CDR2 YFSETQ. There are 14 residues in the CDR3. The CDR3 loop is CASRVGSGQETQYF. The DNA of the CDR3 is TGCGCCAGCAGAGTGGGTAGCGGACAAGAGACCCAGTACTTC.

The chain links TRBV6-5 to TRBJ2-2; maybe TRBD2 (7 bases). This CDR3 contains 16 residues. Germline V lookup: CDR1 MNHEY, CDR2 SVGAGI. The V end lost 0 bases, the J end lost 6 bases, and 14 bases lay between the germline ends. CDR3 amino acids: CASSYSPAGAPGELFF. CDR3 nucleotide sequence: TGTGCCAGCAGTTACTCGCCTGCGGGGGCCCCCGGGGAGCTGTTTTTT.

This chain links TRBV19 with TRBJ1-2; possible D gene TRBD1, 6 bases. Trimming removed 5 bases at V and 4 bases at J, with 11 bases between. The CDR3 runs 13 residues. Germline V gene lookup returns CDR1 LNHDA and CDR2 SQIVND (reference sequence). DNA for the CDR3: TGTGCCAGTAGTGGACAGCGCCTCTATGGCTACACCTTC. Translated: CASSGQRLYGYTF.

CDR3 protein: CASSIPGVPNEQFF. The DNA for the CDR3 is TGTGCCAGTAGTATCCCCGGGGTGCCCAATGAGCAGTTCTTC. This rearrangement joins TRBV19 to TRBJ2-1; tentative D call: TRBD2 (5 bases). This CDR3 has 14 residues. V was pared by 3 bases and J by 6 bases, with 12 bases between. Germline V gene sequence: CDR1 LNHDA, CDR2 SQIVND (reference sequence).